The T cell receptor beta chain under discussion was sequenced for a study of blood T cell repertoires in COVID-19. Assay used: immunoSEQ multiplex PCR; TCRdb lists only in-frame clones, some missing. Here the sample spans over 100,000 clones, around 89% being singletons. Sequenced material: peripheral blood. This receptor was taken from a human donor with acute or convalescent COVID-19. The donor label of this sample is uncertain.

CDR3 region: CASSQGALAGGYNEQFF. The DNA of the CDR3 is TGTGCCAGCAGCCAAGGTGCTCTAGCGGGAGGGTACAATGAGCAGTTCTTC. V is TRBV4-2 and J is TRBJ2-1, with TRBD2 matching over 12 bases. Germline CDR1 and CDR2: LGHNA and YNFKEQ. J lost 4 bases, V lost 1 base, and 5 bases had no gene match. This CDR3 contains 17 residues.